Described below is a single TCR beta chain sequence and its context. Its cognate antigen is unknown. The PCR had 60 Vbeta and 13 Jbeta primers. Per the original methods: Approximately 83 million unique TCR beta chains, roughly 11 million shared, were counted in a later analysis. Clones were read by immunoSEQ multiplex PCR, and TCRdb kept only the in-frame ones, dropping some. V, J and clone size are those of that table, while D and trimming were read from the DNA. The table lists about 140,000 clones, 82% of them singletons. This record belongs to a study of cytomegalovirus exposure and HLA in healthy donors. Trimming left V 3 bases short and J 4 bases short, with 12 bases between. Germline V gene lookup returns CDR1 SNHLY and CDR2 FYNNEI. CDR3 length: 14 residues. Study observations and caveats: Reports showed the classifier diagnosing cytomegalovirus status with high specificity and sensitivity. Specificity of three CMV-associated chains for CMV antigens was verified in vitro.

What was sequenced was PBMCs. The receptor's source is a woman in her fifties or sixties in good health and CMV-seropositive. The V and J genes are TRBV2 and TRBJ1-2; TRBD1 is a possible D gene (6 bases). CDR3 protein: CASSEGIGGYGYTF. The CDR3 DNA reads as TGTGCCAGCAGTGAGGGGATAGGGGGCTATGGCTACACCTTC.